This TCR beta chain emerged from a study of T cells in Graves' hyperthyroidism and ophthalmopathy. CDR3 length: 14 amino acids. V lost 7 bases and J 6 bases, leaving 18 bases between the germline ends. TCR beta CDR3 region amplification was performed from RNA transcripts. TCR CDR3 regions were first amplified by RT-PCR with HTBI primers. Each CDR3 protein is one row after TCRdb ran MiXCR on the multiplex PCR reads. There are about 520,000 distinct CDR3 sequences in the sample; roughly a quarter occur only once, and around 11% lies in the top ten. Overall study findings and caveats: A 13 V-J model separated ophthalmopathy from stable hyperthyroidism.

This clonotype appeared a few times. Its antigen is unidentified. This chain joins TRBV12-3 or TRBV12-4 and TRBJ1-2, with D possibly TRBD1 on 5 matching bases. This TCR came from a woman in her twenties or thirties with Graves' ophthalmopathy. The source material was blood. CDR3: CASNFGGGGNGYTF. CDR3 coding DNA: TGTGCCAGCAATTTCGGGGGAGGCGGTAATGGCTACACCTTC.